Listed below are T cell receptor beta chains from one sample, sequenced in a study of blood T cell repertoires in COVID-19. Using immunoSEQ multiplex PCR, the repertoire was profiled, and TCRdb retains in-frame clones only, with some absent. Of about 350,000 clones in the sample, about 90% were seen once. The sample comprised PBMCs or T cells enriched from blood (not recorded which). All receptors derive from a woman aged 25 to 39 who had recovered from COVID-19. CDR3s include the opening cysteine and the closing phenylalanine or tryptophan. Fields, in order: V gene, J gene, D gene, clone size, CDR3 protein, CDR3 DNA. D genes are given only for firm matches. A row's size may be missing; if present it is once, few, many or a size class.

>TRBV7-9|TRBJ2-2|TRBD1|NA
CASSSDRGYTGELFF
TGTGCCAGCAGCTCGGACAGGGGTTACACCGGGGAGCTGTTTTTT
>TRBV2|TRBJ1-2|NA|NA
CASSGTVYGYTF
TGTGCCAGCAGTGGGACAGTCTATGGCTACACCTTC
>TRBV7-2|TRBJ2-1|NA|NA
CASSGAGAYNEQFF
TGTGCCAGCAGTGGGGCAGGGGCATACAATGAGCAGTTCTTC
>TRBV7-4|TRBJ1-4|TRBD1|once
CASSFCRTGDEKLFF
TGTGCCAGCAGCTTTTGTCGGACAGGGGATGAAAAACTGTTTTTT
>TRBV28|TRBJ2-1|TRBD2|NA
CASSSLSGGQSYNEQFF
TGTGCCAGCAGTTCTTTGTCGGGGGGTCAATCCTACAATGAGCAGTTCTTC
>TRBV28|TRBJ2-7|TRBD1|NA
CASSPGDRGDEQYF
TGTGCCAGCAGTCCCGGGGACAGGGGAGACGAGCAGTACTTC
>TRBV6-2/TRBV6-3|TRBJ2-3|TRBD2|NA
CASSHRGLAGERTQYF
TGTGCCAGCAGTCACAGGGGACTAGCGGGGGAGCGGACGCAGTATTTT
>TRBV2|TRBJ1-6|NA|few
CASSPRGGQGGNSPLHF
TGTGCCAGCAGTCCCCGCGGGGGGCAGGGCGGTAATTCACCCCTCCACTTT
>TRBV2|TRBJ1-1|NA|few
CASSPEFRVNTEAFF
TGTGCCAGCAGTCCCGAATTCAGGGTGAACACTGAAGCTTTCTTT
>TRBV6-4|TRBJ1-1|NA|NA
CASREGTAGHTEAFF
TGTGCCAGCAGGGAGGGGACTGCCGGGCACACTGAAGCTTTCTTT
>TRBV18|TRBJ1-3|NA|once
CASSPRAVTNTIYF
TGTGCCAGTTCACCGAGGGCAGTGACAAACACCATATATTTT
>TRBV19|TRBJ1-1|NA|NA
CASSPGVGTEAFF
TGTGCCAGTAGTCCAGGGGTTGGCACTGAAGCTTTCTTT
>TRBV6-5|TRBJ2-3|NA|NA
CASRAGPDTQYF
TGTGCCAGCAGAGCGGGCCCAGATACGCAGTATTTT
>TRBV5-1|TRBJ2-3|NA|NA
CASSSREHLTSTDTQYF
TGCGCCAGCAGCTCCCGGGAGCACTTAACTAGCACAGATACGCAGTATTTT
>TRBV5-4|TRBJ2-5|TRBD2|NA
CASSLVPAGGTGAQYF
TGTGCCAGCAGCTTGGTCCCAGCGGGGGGAACGGGGGCCCAGTACTTC
>TRBV19|TRBJ1-5|NA|few
CASSITRDKNQPQHF
TGTGCCAGTAGTATCACACGGGACAAAAATCAGCCCCAGCATTTT
>TRBV7-6|TRBJ1-5|NA|once
CASSLSGNQPQHF
TGTGCCAGCAGCTTATCGGGAAATCAGCCCCAGCATTTT
>TRBV30|TRBJ1-1|TRBD1|once
CAWRTGGVDTEAFF
TGTGCCTGGAGAACAGGGGGCGTGGACACTGAAGCTTTCTTT
>TRBV4-3|TRBJ1-3|NA|NA
CASSQNPAGVGSSGNTIYF
TGCGCCAGCAGCCAAAACCCCGCTGGTGTGGGGAGTTCTGGAAACACCATATATTTT
>TRBV19|TRBJ1-2|TRBD1|few
CASSPGTGAHYGYTF
TGTGCCAGTAGTCCGGGGACAGGGGCCCACTATGGCTACACCTTC
>TRBV3-1/TRBV3-2|TRBJ2-7|NA|NA
CASSQDRGRRGYEQYF
TGTGCCAGCAGCCAAGATAGGGGACGGCGGGGCTACGAGCAGTACTTC
>TRBV3-1/TRBV3-2|TRBJ2-1|TRBD2|NA
CASSQGGPSGGGIYNEQFF
TGTGCCAGCAGCCAAGGAGGGCCTAGCGGGGGGGGCATCTACAATGAGCAGTTCTTC
>TRBV27|TRBJ2-3|TRBD1|NA
CASSPSALTGQGSTDTQYF
TGTGCCAGCAGTCCCTCCGCTTTAACGGGACAGGGGAGCACAGATACGCAGTATTTT
>TRBV28|TRBJ1-2|NA|NA
CASSKDRISPWDYGYTF
TGTGCCAGCAGCAAGGACAGAATCAGTCCGTGGGACTATGGCTACACCTTC
>TRBV6-4|TRBJ2-7|NA|NA
CASSDKSYLQSQYF
TGTGCCAGCAGTGACAAATCCTATCTACAGTCGCAGTACTTC
>TRBV7-9|TRBJ1-5|TRBD1|NA
CASSHGQGKGQPQHF
TGTGCCAGCAGCCATGGACAGGGAAAGGGTCAGCCCCAGCATTTT
>TRBV9|TRBJ1-3|TRBD1|NA
CASSAGTGAGNTIYF
TGTGCCAGCAGCGCCGGAACAGGGGCTGGAAACACCATATATTTT
>TRBV6-4|TRBJ1-1|TRBD1|NA
CASREGTGGGTEAFF
TGTGCCAGCAGAGAAGGGACAGGGGGGGGGACTGAAGCTTTCTTT
>TRBV29-1|TRBJ2-7|TRBD2|NA
CSAQRGAAYEQYF
TGCAGCGCCCAGCGGGGGGCGGCCTACGAGCAGTACTTC
>TRBV19|TRBJ1-2|TRBD1|NA
CATLRGGYRGLDYGYTF
TGTGCCACCCTAAGGGGAGGTTACAGGGGGTTAGACTATGGCTACACCTTC
>TRBV3-1/TRBV3-2|TRBJ2-2|TRBD1|NA
CASSLGGTGNTGELFF
TGTGCCAGCAGCCTGGGTGGGACAGGGAACACCGGGGAGCTGTTTTTT
>TRBV5-8|TRBJ1-2|NA|NA
CASSPGRDYGYTF
TGTGCCAGCAGCCCGGGGAGGGACTATGGCTACACCTTC
>TRBV5-4|TRBJ1-1|NA|NA
CASSFGGVNTEAFF
TGTGCCAGCAGCTTCGGGGGGGTGAACACTGAAGCTTTCTTT
>TRBV28|TRBJ1-4|TRBD1|NA
CASSSAGTGGMGKLFF
TGTGCCAGCAGTTCCGCCGGGACAGGGGGCATGGGAAAACTGTTTTTT
>TRBV19|TRBJ2-1|TRBD2|NA
CASSMKAGGWNEQFF
TGTGCCAGTAGTATGAAAGCGGGGGGGTGGAATGAGCAGTTCTTC
>TRBV5-4|TRBJ2-7|NA|NA
CASSWGRGNEQYF
TGTGCCAGCAGCTGGGGAAGGGGGAACGAGCAGTACTTC
>TRBV5-1|TRBJ2-5|NA|NA
CASSLPGDGETQYF
TGCGCCAGCAGCTTACCAGGGGACGGGGAGACCCAGTACTTC
>TRBV20-1|TRBJ1-1|NA|NA
CSAASGAEAFF
TGCAGTGCCGCGTCTGGTGCGGAAGCTTTCTTT
>TRBV18|TRBJ2-3|TRBD2|once
CASSVLAGGSTDTQYF
TGTGCCAGCTCCGTCCTAGCGGGGGGCTCCACAGATACGCAGTATTTT
>TRBV9|TRBJ1-3|TRBD1|once
CASSARRDSYSGNTIYF
TGTGCCAGCAGCGCTCGGAGGGACAGCTACTCTGGAAACACCATATATTTT
>TRBV4-1|TRBJ1-1|NA|NA
CASSQALSTRQIEAFF
TGCGCCAGCAGCCAAGCCCTTTCTACGAGACAGATTGAAGCTTTCTTT
>TRBV6-5|TRBJ2-5|NA|NA
CASILGETQYF
TGTGCCAGCATTCTAGGAGAGACCCAGTACTTC
>TRBV30|TRBJ2-7|TRBD1|NA
CAWSVQRDRGGEQYF
TGTGCCTGGAGTGTACAAAGGGACAGGGGAGGCGAGCAGTACTTC
>TRBV20-1|TRBJ2-1|NA|once
CSAEGLAEQFF
TGCAGTGCGGAGGGACTCGCTGAGCAGTTCTTC
>TRBV28|TRBJ2-7|TRBD2|NA
CASSPLAGAYEQYF
TGTGCCAGCAGTCCATTAGCGGGGGCCTACGAGCAGTACTTC
>TRBV28|TRBJ2-3|TRBD2|NA
CATGTSRDTQYF
TGTGCCACCGGGACTAGCAGAGATACGCAGTATTTT